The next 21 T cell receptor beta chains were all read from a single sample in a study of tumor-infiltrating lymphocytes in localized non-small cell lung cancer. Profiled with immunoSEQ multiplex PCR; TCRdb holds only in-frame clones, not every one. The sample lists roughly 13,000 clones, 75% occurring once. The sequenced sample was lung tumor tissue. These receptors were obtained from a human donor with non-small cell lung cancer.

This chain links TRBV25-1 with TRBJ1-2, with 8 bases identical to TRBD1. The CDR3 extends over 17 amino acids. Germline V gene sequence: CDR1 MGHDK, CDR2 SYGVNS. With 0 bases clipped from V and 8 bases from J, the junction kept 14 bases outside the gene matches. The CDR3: CASSEYRRQGAVGGYTF. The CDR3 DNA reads TGTGCCAGCAGTGAATATCGGCGGCAGGGGGCGGTGGGCGGCTACACCTTC.

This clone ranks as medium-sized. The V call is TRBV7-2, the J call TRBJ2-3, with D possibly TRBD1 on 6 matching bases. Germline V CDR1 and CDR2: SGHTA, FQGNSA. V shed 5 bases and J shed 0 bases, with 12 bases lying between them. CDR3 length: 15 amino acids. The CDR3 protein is CASSPQGISTDTQYF. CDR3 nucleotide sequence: TGTGCCAGCAGCCCGCAGGGGATAAGCACAGATACGCAGTATTTT.

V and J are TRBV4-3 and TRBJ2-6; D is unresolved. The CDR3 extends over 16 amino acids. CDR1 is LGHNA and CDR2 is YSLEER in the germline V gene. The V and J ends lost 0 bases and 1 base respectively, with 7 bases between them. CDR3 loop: CASSQDSSSGANVLTF. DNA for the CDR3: TGCGCCAGCAGCCAAGATTCGTCTTCTGGGGCCAACGTCCTGACTTTC.

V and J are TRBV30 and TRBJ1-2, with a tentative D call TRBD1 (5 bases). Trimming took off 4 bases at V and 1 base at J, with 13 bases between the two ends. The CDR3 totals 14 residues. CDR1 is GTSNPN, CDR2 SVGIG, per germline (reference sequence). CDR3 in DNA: TGTGCCTGGATGAAGCGGACAAATAACTATGGCTACACCTTC. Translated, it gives CAWMKRTNNYGYTF.

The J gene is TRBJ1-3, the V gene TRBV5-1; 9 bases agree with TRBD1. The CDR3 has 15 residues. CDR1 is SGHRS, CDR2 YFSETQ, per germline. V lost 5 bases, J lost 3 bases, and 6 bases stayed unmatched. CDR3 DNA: TGCGCCAGCAGACTTAGACAGGGGGATGGAAACACCATATATTTT. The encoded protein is CASRLRQGDGNTIYF.

The CDR3: CASNSRTTSYEQYF. The CDR3, as DNA: TGTGCCAGCAACTCCCGGACGACCTCCTACGAGCAGTACTTC. The gene calls are TRBV2 and TRBJ2-7; D gene uncertain. This CDR3 contains 14 residues. Germline loops: CDR1 SNHLY, CDR2 FYNNEI. Trimming took off 7 bases at V and 0 bases at J, with 13 bases between the two ends.

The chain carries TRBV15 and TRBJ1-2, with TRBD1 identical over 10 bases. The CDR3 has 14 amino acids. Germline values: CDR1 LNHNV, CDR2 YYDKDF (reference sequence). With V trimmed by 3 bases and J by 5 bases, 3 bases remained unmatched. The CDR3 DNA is TGTGCCACCAGCAGGGACAGGGGGGAATATGGCTACACCTTC. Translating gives CATSRDRGEYGYTF. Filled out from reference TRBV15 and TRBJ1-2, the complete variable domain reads DAMVIQNPRYQVTQFGKPVTLSCSQTLNHNVMYWYQQKSSQAPKLLFHYYDKDFNNEADTPDNFQSRRPNTSFCFLDIRSPGLGDTAMYLCATSRDRGEYGYTFGSGTRLTVV.

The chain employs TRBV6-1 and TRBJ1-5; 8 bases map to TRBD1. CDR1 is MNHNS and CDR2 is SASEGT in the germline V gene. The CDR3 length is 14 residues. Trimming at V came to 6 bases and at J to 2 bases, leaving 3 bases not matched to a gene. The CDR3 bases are TGTGCCAGCAGAACAGGGGGAGGCAATCAGCCCCAGCATTTT. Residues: CASRTGGGNQPQHF.

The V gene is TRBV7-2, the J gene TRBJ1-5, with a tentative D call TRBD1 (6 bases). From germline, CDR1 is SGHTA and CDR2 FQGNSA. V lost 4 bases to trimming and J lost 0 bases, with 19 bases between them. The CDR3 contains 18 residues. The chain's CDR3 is CASSSKGVLGYSNQPQHF. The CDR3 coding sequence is TGTGCCAGCAGCTCAAAGGGGGTCCTGGGATATAGCAATCAGCCCCAGCATTTT.

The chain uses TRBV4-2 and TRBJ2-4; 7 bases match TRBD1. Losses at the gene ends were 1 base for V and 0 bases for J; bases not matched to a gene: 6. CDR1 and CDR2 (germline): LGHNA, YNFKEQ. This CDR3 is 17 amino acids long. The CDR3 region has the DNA TGTGCCAGCAGCCAAGTCGGGCAGGGGGTAGCCAAAAACATTCAGTACTTC. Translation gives CASSQVGQGVAKNIQYF.

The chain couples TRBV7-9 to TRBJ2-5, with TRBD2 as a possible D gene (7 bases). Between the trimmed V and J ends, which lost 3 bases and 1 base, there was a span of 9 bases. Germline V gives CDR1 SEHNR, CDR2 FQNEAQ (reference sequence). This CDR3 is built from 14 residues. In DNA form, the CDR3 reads TGTGCCAGCAGCTTGGCGGGGGCCCAAGAGACCCAGTACTTC. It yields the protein CASSLAGAQETQYF.

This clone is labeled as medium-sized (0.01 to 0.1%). Written as DNA, the CDR3 is TGTGCCAGCAGCTTCTACAGGGGCATGGGCACTGAAGCTTTCTTT. Translating gives CASSFYRGMGTEAFF. The chain combines TRBV7-8 with TRBJ1-1, with 7 nucleotides matching TRBD1. The germline gives CDR1 SGHVS, CDR2 FQNEAQ. Trimming took 3 bases from V and 4 from J; bases not matched to a gene: 8. CDR3 size: 15 residues.

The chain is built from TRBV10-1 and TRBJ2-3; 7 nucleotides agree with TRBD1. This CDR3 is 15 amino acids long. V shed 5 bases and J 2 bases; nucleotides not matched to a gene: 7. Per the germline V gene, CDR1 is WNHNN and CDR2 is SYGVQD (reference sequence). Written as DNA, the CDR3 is TGCGCCAGCAGTCGTGGGACAGTCCTCACAGATACGCAGTATTTT. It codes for CASSRGTVLTDTQYF.

The CDR3 sequence is CASSVKIPDTQYF. The CDR3 DNA is TGTGCCAGCAGCGTGAAAATTCCAGATACGCAGTATTTT. The genes are TRBV9 and TRBJ2-3; D is uncertain. Between the trimmed V and J ends, which lost 2 bases and 4 bases, there was a span of 8 bases. CDR1 and CDR2 from the germline V gene are SGDLS and YYNGEE. CDR3 length: 13 residues.

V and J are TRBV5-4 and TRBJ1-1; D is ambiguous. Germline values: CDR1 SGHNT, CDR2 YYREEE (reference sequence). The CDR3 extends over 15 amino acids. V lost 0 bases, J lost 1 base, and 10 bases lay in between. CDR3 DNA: TGTGCCAGCAGCTTGGCCGCGTGGGGGAACACTGAAGCTTTCTTT. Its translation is CASSLAAWGNTEAFF.

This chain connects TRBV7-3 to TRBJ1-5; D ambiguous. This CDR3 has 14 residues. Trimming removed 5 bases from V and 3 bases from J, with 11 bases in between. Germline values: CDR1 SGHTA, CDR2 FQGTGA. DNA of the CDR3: TGTGCCAGCAGCCCATCAGAGCCCAATCAGCCCCAGCATTTT. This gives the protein CASSPSEPNQPQHF. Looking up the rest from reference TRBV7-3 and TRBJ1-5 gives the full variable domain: GAGVSQTPSNKVTEKGKYVELRCDPISGHTALYWYRQSLGQGPEFLIYFQGTGAADDSGLPNDRFFAVRPEGSVSTLKIQRTERGDSAVYLCASSPSEPNQPQHFGDGTRLSIL.

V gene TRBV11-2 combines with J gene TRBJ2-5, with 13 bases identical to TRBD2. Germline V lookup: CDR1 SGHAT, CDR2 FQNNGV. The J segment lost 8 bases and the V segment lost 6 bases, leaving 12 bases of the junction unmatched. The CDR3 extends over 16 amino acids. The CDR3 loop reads CASRRGLAGVTGTQYF. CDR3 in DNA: TGTGCCAGCAGACGAGGACTAGCGGGGGTAACGGGAACCCAGTACTTC.

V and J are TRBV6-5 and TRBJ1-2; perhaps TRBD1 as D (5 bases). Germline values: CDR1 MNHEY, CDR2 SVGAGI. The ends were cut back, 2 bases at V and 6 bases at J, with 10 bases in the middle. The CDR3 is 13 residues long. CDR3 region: CASSYQPGDGYTF. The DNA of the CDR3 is TGTGCCAGCAGTTACCAACCGGGGGATGGCTACACCTTC.

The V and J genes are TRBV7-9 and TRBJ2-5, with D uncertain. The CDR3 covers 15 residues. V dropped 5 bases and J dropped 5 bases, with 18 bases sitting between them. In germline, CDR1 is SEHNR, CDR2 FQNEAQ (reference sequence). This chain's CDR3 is CASSPHASTWETQYF. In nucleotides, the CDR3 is TGTGCCAGCAGCCCCCACGCTTCCACATGGGAGACCCAGTACTTC.

The chain's CDR3 is CASSLVSSVIHTQYF. The CDR3 bases are TGTGCCAGCAGCTTAGTGAGTAGCGTCATTCATACGCAGTATTTT. The gene calls are TRBV7-2 and TRBJ2-3; possibly TRBD2 for D (5 bases). Germline V gene lookup returns CDR1 SGHTA and CDR2 FQGNSA. The CDR3 contains 15 residues. V gave up 1 base and J gave up 7 bases, with 15 bases separating them.

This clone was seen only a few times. The CDR3 loop reads CASSEAPPFFAPAENTEAFF. CDR3 nucleotide sequence: TGTGCCAGCAGTGAAGCGCCGCCATTTTTTGCTCCAGCCGAGAACACTGAAGCTTTCTTT. V gene TRBV6-1 combines with J gene TRBJ1-1; D uncertain. The length of the CDR3 is 20 residues. The germline V and J ends were trimmed by 0 bases and 1 base, with 24 bases remaining between them. CDR1 MNHNS and CDR2 SASEGT come from the germline V gene.